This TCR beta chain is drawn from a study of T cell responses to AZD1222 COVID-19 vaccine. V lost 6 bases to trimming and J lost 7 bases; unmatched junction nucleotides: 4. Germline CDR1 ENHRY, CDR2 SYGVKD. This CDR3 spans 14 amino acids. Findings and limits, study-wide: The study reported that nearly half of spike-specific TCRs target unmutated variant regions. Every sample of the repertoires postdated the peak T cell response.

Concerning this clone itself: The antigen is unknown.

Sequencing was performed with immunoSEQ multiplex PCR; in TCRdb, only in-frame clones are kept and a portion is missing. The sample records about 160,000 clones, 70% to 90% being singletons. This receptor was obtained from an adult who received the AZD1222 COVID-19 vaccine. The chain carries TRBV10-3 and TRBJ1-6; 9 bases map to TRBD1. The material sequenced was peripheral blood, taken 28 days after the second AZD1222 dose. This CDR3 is CAIRPGTGNSPLHF. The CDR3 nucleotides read TGTGCCATCAGGCCCGGGACAGGGAATTCACCCCTCCACTTT.